This is a list of T cell receptor beta chains from one sample in a study of response to subunit inactivated influenza vaccine. Via MiXCR, TCRdb re-called the RT-PCR reads, giving one row per CDR3 protein. The table shows 610,000 or so distinct CDR3 sequences, with 12% to 15% occurring only once. This material consisted of PBMCs from blood, taken roughly 12 days after vaccination. The source is a man aged 45-60 years who received an inactivated influenza vaccine. Each CDR3 is given with its conserved first and last residue. D genes are given only for firm matches. Expanded clones get a size class; other rows say once, few or many, or leave the size out.

clone_size j_call d_call v_call cdr3_nt cdr3_aa
few TRBJ1-1 - TRBV20-1 TGCAGTGCTAGAGATGGACACAAGAACACTGAAGCTTTCTTT CSARDGHKNTEAFF
few TRBJ1-1 - TRBV28 TGTGCCAGTTACCAGCGAGAAGCTTTCTTT CASYQREAFF
many TRBJ2-7 - TRBV12-3/TRBV12-4 TGTGCCAGCAGTTTAGCCCCAGACAGTTCCTACGAGCAGTACTTC CASSLAPDSSYEQYF
- TRBJ1-1 - TRBV20-1 TGCAGTGCTCCAGGAACAGGGTTATCTGAAGCTTTCTTT CSAPGTGLSEAFF
few TRBJ2-2 TRBD2 TRBV11-2 TGTGCCAGCAGCTTAGTCCTTCCGGGACTAGCGGGTGGGAACACCGGGGAGCTGTTTTTT CASSLVLPGLAGGNTGELFF
- TRBJ2-3 - TRBV27 TGTGCCAGCAGTCAACCGGGGTTTTGGAGCACAGATACGCAGTATTTT CASSQPGFWSTDTQYF
few TRBJ2-7 TRBD2 TRBV20-1 TGCAGTGCTAGAGATGGGACTAGCCCGCAGTACTTC CSARDGTSPQYF
few TRBJ1-1 - TRBV7-2 TGTGCCAGCAGCTTAGGACAGCACCGGAACACTGAAGCTTTCTTT CASSLGQHRNTEAFF
few TRBJ2-7 - TRBV28 TGTGCCAGCAGTTTTTCCGGGGGACCCTTCGAGCAGTACTTC CASSFSGGPFEQYF
- TRBJ2-1 - TRBV4-3 TGCGCCAGCAGCCAAGAACTGCAGGGAAATGAGCAGTTCTTC CASSQELQGNEQFF
- TRBJ2-7 - TRBV14 TGTGCCAGCAGCCAAGTCGGTACTAAGCGGGAGCAGTACTTC CASSQVGTKREQYF
few TRBJ2-7 - TRBV29-1 TGCAGCGGTGGGGACTACGAGCAGTACTTC CSGGDYEQYF
few TRBJ1-1 - TRBV11-2 TGTGCCAGCAGATACCCGGGACGGAGCATGAACACTGAAGCTTTCTTT CASRYPGRSMNTEAFF
few TRBJ1-2 TRBD1 TRBV20-1 TGCAGTGCTAGAGTGGGGACAGGGCACTATGGCTACACCTTC CSARVGTGHYGYTF
- TRBJ2-1 TRBD2 TRBV12-3/TRBV12-4 TGTGCCAGCAGTGGGGGGGAGGGCATGTGCTCCTACAATGAGCAGTTCTTC CASSGGEGMCSYNEQFF
- TRBJ2-7 - TRBV28 TGTGCCAGCAGTTTAGGGCAGGACCGGATGCAGTACTTC CASSLGQDRMQYF
- TRBJ2-7 TRBD2 TRBV20-1 TGCAGTGCTACAAAGCGGGGGACCTACGAGCAGTACTTC CSATKRGTYEQYF
many TRBJ2-1 - TRBV7-8 TGTGCCAGCAGCTTGGGCGGCGGGATGTACAATGAGCAGTTCTTC CASSLGGGMYNEQFF
- TRBJ2-1 TRBD1 TRBV7-9 TGTGCCAGCAGCTTAGGTGTGACAGGGCTTGGCAATGAGCAGTTCTTC CASSLGVTGLGNEQFF
few TRBJ2-1 - TRBV6-2/TRBV6-3 TGTGCCAGCAGTTACCGGATGGAGTGGGATGAGCAGTTCTTC CASSYRMEWDEQFF
- TRBJ2-3 - TRBV4-3 TGCGCCAGCAGCCAAGATCCGGGCGGGATTAGCACAGATACGCAGTATTTT CASSQDPGGISTDTQYF
once TRBJ2-1 TRBD2 TRBV25-1 TGTGCCAGCAGTGAATTTAAGGAGGCGGGGGGCAGAGGTGAGCAGTTCTTC CASSEFKEAGGRGEQFF
few TRBJ2-1 - TRBV11-2 TGTTCCAGCAGCACGCAACTTCCCGGGACTTCTGAGCAGTTCTTC CSSSTQLPGTSEQFF
few TRBJ2-1 - TRBV20-1 TGCAGTGCTAGTAACAATGAGCAGTTCTTC CSASNNEQFF
- TRBJ2-5 - TRBV4-1 TGCGCCAGCAGTCCGACAGGGAGGAAAGAAGAGACCCAGTACTTC CASSPTGRKEETQYF